This T cell receptor beta chain was sequenced in a study of shared clonotypes between healthy human individuals. Study at large: In total, the donors were a couple of women and a few men aged 18 to 49. Findings and limits, study-wide: Sampling was confined to blood; repertoires within tissues likely differ. Several donors shared 4.5% to 6.5% of their naive CD4 clonotypes.

V shed 1 base, J shed 4 bases, and the junction held 6 bases outside the gene matches. The CDR3 extends over 15 amino acids. Germline loops: CDR1 LNHDA, CDR2 SQIVND (reference sequence). Naive CD8 isolation took CD45RO-negative cells positively selected for CCR7 and excluded terminally differentiated effector memory CD45RA+ cells. Original handling: Quality scores were absent from the junction-only immunoSEQ sequences, so filtering differed. Profiled with immunoSEQ multiplex PCR; TCRdb holds only in-frame clones, not every one. The D gene and trimming were derived from the DNA, and the V and J assignments and clone size from that table. Here the sample spans hundreds of thousands of clones, approximately 96% being singletons. As to this clone: Its cognate antigen is unknown.

J is TRBJ1-1 and V is TRBV19; 7 bases line up with TRBD1. The TCR originated in a woman aged 30 to 39 in good health. The sample consisted of naive CD8+ T cells sorted from blood. The CDR3 spells CASSIAPTGITEAFF. As DNA, the CDR3 is TGTGCCAGTAGTATAGCCCCGACAGGGATCACTGAAGCTTTCTTT.